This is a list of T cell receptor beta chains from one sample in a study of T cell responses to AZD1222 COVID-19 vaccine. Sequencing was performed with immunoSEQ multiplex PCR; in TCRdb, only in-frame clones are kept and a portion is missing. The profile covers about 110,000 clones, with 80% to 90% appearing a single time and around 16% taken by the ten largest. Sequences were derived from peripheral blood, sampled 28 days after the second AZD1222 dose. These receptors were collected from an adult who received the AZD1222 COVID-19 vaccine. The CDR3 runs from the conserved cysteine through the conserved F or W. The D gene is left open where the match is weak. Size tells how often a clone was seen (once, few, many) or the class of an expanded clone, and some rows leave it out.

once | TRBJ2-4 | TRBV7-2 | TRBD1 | TGTGCCAGCAGTACCCGACAGGGGATAGGCATTCAGTACTTC | CASSTRQGIGIQYF
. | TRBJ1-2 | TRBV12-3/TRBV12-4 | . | TGTGCCAGCAGTTTAGCGGGGGGCCACTACACCTTC | CASSLAGGHYTF
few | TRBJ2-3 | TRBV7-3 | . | TGTGCCAGCAGCTTAGCAGTCAAGGGCACAGATACGCAGTATTTT | CASSLAVKGTDTQYF
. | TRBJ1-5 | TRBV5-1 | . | TGCGCCAGCAGCTACGACAGTGGCAATCAGCCCCAGCATTTT | CASSYDSGNQPQHF
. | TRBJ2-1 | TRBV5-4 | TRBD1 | TGTGCCAGCAGCCCGGTCGGACAGGGGTCTAGTGAGCAGTTCTTC | CASSPVGQGSSEQFF
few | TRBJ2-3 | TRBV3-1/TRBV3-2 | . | TGTGCCAGCAGCCAAGGGACGTCTTCATCTAGCACAGATACGCAGTATTTT | CASSQGTSSSSTDTQYF
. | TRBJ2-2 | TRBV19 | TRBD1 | TGTGCCAGTAAGGACAGGGTTGGCGAGACCGGGGAGCTGTTTTTT | CASKDRVGETGELFF
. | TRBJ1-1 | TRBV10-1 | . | . | CASSAFGQGTEAFF
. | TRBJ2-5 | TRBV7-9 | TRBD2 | TGTGCCAGCAGCGGAACTAGCGGGAGTTGGGAGACCCAGTACTTC | CASSGTSGSWETQYF
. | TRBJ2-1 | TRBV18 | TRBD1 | TGTGCCAGCTCACGGACAGGGGTGATCCTCAGCAATGAGCAGTTCTTC | CASSRTGVILSNEQFF
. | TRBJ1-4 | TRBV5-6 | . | TGTGCCAGCAGCCGCGGAGACAGGAATGAAAAACTGTTTTTT | CASSRGDRNEKLFF
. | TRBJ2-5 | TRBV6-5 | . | TGTGCCACCAGGGCCCCAGCTGGGGAGACCCAGTACTTC | CATRAPAGETQYF
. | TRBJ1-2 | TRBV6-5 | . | TGTGCCAGCAGTTACGGGTGGGGGGGTGACTATGGCTACACCTTC | CASSYGWGGDYGYTF
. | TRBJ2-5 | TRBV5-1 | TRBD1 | TGCGCCAGCAGCTTGGCAGGACAGGCGCGAGAGACCCAGTACTTC | CASSLAGQARETQYF
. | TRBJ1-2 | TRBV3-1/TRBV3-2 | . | TGTGCCAGCAGCCAAGATCTGGCTGGCTATGGCTACACCTTC | CASSQDLAGYGYTF
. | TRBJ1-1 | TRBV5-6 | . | TGTGCCAGCACCCCTCGTGGGCGGGGCTCTATGAACACTGAAGCTTTCTTT | CASTPRGRGSMNTEAFF
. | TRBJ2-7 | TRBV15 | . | TGTGCCACCAGCAGAGATCAGGGGAGTTACGAGCAGTACTTC | CATSRDQGSYEQYF
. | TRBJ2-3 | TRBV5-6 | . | TGTGCCAGCAGCTTCCCGGGGAGTGCAGACAGGCCAGATACGCAGTATTTT | CASSFPGSADRPDTQYF
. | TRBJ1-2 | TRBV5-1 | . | TGCGCCAGCAGCTTGGTCTTCGGGGAGTCTAACTATGGCTACACCTTC | CASSLVFGESNYGYTF
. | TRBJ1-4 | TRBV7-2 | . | TGTGCCAGCAGCTTAGGACCTGAATTTTTTGAGGAACTGTTTTTT | CASSLGPEFFEELFF
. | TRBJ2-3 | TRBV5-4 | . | TGTGCCAGCAGCTTGGTAGGGGGGGGCACAGATACGCAGTATTTT | CASSLVGGGTDTQYF
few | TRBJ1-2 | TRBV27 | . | TGTGCCAGCAGTAAAGACAGATCGTATGGCTACACCTTC | CASSKDRSYGYTF
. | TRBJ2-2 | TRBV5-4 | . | TGTGCCAGCACCTCGGGGACCGGGGAGCTGTTTTTT | CASTSGTGELFF
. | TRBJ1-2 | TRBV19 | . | TGTGCCAGTAGTACCCTAGGATCGGCAGGTCGGGAGGGAAGTGGCTACACCTTC | CASSTLGSAGREGSGYTF
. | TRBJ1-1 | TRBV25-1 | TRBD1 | TGTGCCAGCAGCAGGACAGGGGTACTTGAAGCTTTCTTT | CASSRTGVLEAFF